These T cell receptor beta chains were read from a single sample in a study of blood T cell repertoires in COVID-19. Sequencing was performed with immunoSEQ multiplex PCR; in TCRdb, only in-frame clones are kept and a portion is missing. The sample shows 130,000 to 150,000 clones, 70% to 90% of them seen only once. Material for sequencing was peripheral blood. All receptors derive from a woman aged 40-49 years with active or convalescent COVID-19. Each CDR3 is given with its conserved first and last residue. D genes are given only for firm matches. Size tells how often a clone was seen (once, few, many) or the class of an expanded clone, and some rows leave it out.

>TRBJ2-3|TRBD1|NA|TRBV27
CASSFWGQGDPDTQYF
TGTGCCAGCAGTTTTTGGGGACAGGGAGACCCAGATACGCAGTATTTT
>TRBJ2-1|NA|NA|TRBV29-1
CSSEATRTYNEQFF
TGCAGTTCGGAGGCCACCAGGACCTACAATGAGCAGTTCTTC
>TRBJ2-6|NA|NA|TRBV19
CASSKAGGGLSGANVLTF
TGTGCCAGTAGTAAGGCTGGGGGGGGGCTCTCTGGGGCCAACGTCCTGACTTTC
>TRBJ2-7|TRBD1|NA|TRBV4-3
CASSQGQGAYEQYF
TGCGCCAGCAGCCAAGGACAGGGGGCCTACGAGCAGTACTTC
>TRBJ1-2|NA|once|TRBV19
CATLGSPGGYTF
TGTGCCACCCTAGGCTCCCCGGGGGGCTACACCTTC
>TRBJ1-4|NA|NA|TRBV5-4
CASSPGAGSGEKLFF
TGTGCCAGCAGCCCCGGTGCAGGGTCGGGTGAAAAACTGTTTTTT
>TRBJ2-2|NA|NA|TRBV29-1
CSVEIQNTGELFF
TGCAGCGTTGAAATTCAAAACACCGGGGAGCTGTTTTTT
>TRBJ2-5|TRBD2|NA|TRBV5-1
CASGGGGLGSQETQYF
TGCGCCAGCGGCGGCGGGGGGCTAGGGAGCCAAGAGACCCAGTACTTC
>TRBJ1-2|TRBD1|NA|TRBV2
CASRGATGGNYGYTF
TGTGCCAGCAGGGGGGCTACAGGGGGTAACTATGGCTACACCTTC
>TRBJ2-3|TRBD2|NA|TRBV10-3
CAISRTSGGTDTQYF
TGTGCCATCAGCCGGACTAGCGGGGGCACAGATACGCAGTATTTT
>TRBJ1-3|NA|NA|TRBV4-3
CASSQDNKPGNTIYF
TGCGCCAGCAGCCAAGATAACAAACCCGGAAACACCATATATTTT
>TRBJ1-1|NA|once|TRBV30
CAWSVLPGPEAFF
TGTGCCTGGAGTGTACTCCCGGGTCCTGAAGCTTTCTTT
>TRBJ1-5|NA|NA|TRBV6-5
CASSYSVAGNQPQHF
TGTGCCAGCAGTTACTCTGTGGCGGGTAATCAGCCCCAGCATTTT
>TRBJ2-3|NA|once|TRBV28
CASSLSLSRITDTQYF
TGTGCCAGCAGTTTATCCCTGAGCCGCATCACAGATACGCAGTATTTT
>TRBJ1-5|TRBD1|NA|TRBV27
CASSTGGAGQPQHF
TGTGCCAGCAGTACAGGGGGCGCGGGTCAGCCCCAGCATTTT
>TRBJ1-6|NA|NA|TRBV27
CASSLFSPSSYNSPLHF
TGTGCCAGCAGTTTATTCTCCCCGAGCTCCTATAATTCACCCCTCCACTTT
>TRBJ1-2|TRBD1|NA|TRBV27
CASSLFWGQGVANYGYTF
TGTGCCAGCAGTTTATTTTGGGGACAGGGGGTAGCTAACTATGGCTACACCTTC
>TRBJ1-6|TRBD1|NA|TRBV28
CASGTYRGSGNSPLHF
TGTGCCAGCGGAACCTACAGGGGGTCTGGTAATTCACCCCTCCACTTT
>TRBJ2-7|TRBD1|NA|TRBV6-5
CASSTRQGDEQYF
TGTGCCAGCAGTACCCGACAGGGAGACGAGCAGTACTTC
>TRBJ1-2|TRBD1|NA|TRBV15
CATSRGGQGVGYGYTF
TGTGCCACCAGCAGAGGCGGACAGGGGGTTGGATATGGCTACACCTTC
>TRBJ2-2|TRBD1|NA|TRBV7-2
CASSGRTGVLAGELFF
TGTGCCAGCAGCGGGCGGACAGGGGTACTCGCCGGGGAGCTGTTTTTT
>TRBJ1-2|NA|NA|TRBV28
CASSFPTGTHGYTF
TGTGCCAGCAGTTTCCCTACCGGGACTCATGGCTACACCTTC
>TRBJ1-2|NA|NA|TRBV7-9
CASTQGGLGDGIGHGYTF
TGTGCCAGCACCCAGGGAGGCCTGGGGGACGGGATAGGGCATGGCTACACCTTC
>TRBJ1-1|TRBD1|NA|TRBV7-2
CASSLTGVENTEAFF
TGTGCCAGCAGCTTGACAGGGGTCGAGAACACTGAAGCTTTCTTT
>TRBJ2-3|TRBD2|few|TRBV10-3
CAISETPGLAGDTQYF
TGTGCCATCAGTGAGACACCGGGACTAGCGGGGGATACGCAGTATTTT
>TRBJ2-1|TRBD1|NA|TRBV20-1
CSASFSTGYNEQFF
TGCAGTGCTAGTTTCTCGACAGGGTACAATGAGCAGTTCTTC
>TRBJ2-1|TRBD2|NA|TRBV28
CASSLFTSGSYNEQFF
TGTGCCAGCAGTTTATTCACTAGCGGGAGCTACAATGAGCAGTTCTTC
>TRBJ2-2|NA|NA|TRBV5-1
CASSMGHANTGELFF
TGCGCCAGCAGCATGGGACACGCGAACACCGGGGAGCTGTTTTTT
>TRBJ1-3|TRBD1|NA|TRBV7-6
CASSSGTASSGNTIYF
TGTGCCAGCAGCTCGGGGACAGCGAGCTCTGGAAACACCATATATTTT
>TRBJ1-1|NA|NA|TRBV3-1/TRBV3-2
CASSQVRQAEAFF
TGTGCCAGCAGCCAAGTTCGGCAGGCTGAAGCTTTCTTT
>TRBJ1-2|TRBD1|NA|TRBV5-8
CASSFSGTGSYGYTF
TGTGCCAGCAGCTTTTCCGGGACAGGGAGCTATGGCTACACCTTC
>TRBJ1-6|TRBD1|NA|TRBV11-2
CASSTTGWDNSPLHF
TGTGCCAGCAGCACGACAGGGTGGGATAATTCACCCCTCCACTTT
>TRBJ2-7|TRBD2|NA|TRBV7-2
CASSLAPAGALYEQYF
TGTGCCAGCAGCTTAGCGCCAGCGGGGGCCCTCTACGAGCAGTACTTC
>TRBJ1-2|NA|NA|TRBV6-1
CASSEDFRPRGNYGYTF
TGTGCCAGCAGTGAAGATTTCCGGCCTCGAGGCAACTATGGCTACACCTTC
>TRBJ2-5|NA|once|TRBV29-1
CSVDRRVGRYVAQYF
TGCAGCGTTGATCGCCGGGTGGGGAGGTACGTAGCCCAGTACTTC
>TRBJ2-7|TRBD2|NA|TRBV6-2/TRBV6-3
CASSRLAGDSYEQYF
TGTGCCAGCAGCCGACTAGCGGGAGACTCCTACGAGCAGTACTTC
>TRBJ2-7|TRBD1|NA|TRBV6-6
CASRSSGTGFSEQYF
TGTGCCAGCAGAAGTTCCGGGACAGGGTTCAGTGAGCAGTACTTC